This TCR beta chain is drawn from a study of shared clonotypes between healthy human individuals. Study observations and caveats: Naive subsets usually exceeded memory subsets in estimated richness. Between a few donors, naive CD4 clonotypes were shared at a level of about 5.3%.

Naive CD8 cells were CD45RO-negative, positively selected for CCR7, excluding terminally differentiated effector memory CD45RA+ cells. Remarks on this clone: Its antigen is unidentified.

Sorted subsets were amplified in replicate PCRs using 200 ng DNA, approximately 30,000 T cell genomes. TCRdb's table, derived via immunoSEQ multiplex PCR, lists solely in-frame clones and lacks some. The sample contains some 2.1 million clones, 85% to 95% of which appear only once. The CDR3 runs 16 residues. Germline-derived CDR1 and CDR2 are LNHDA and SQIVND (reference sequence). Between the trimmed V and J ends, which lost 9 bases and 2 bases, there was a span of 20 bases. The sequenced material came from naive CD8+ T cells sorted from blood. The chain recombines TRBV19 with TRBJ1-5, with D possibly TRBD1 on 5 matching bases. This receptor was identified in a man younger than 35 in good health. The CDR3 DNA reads TGTGCCAGCGGAGCAGGGACTATACTTGGCAATCAGCCCCAGCATTTT. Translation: CASGAGTILGNQPQHF. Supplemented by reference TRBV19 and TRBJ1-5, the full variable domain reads DGGITQSPKYLFRKEGQNVTLSCEQNLNHDAMYWYRQDPGQGLRLIYYSQIVNDFQKGDIAEGYSVSREKKESFPLTVTSAQKNPTAFYLCASGAGTILGNQPQHFGDGTRLSIL.